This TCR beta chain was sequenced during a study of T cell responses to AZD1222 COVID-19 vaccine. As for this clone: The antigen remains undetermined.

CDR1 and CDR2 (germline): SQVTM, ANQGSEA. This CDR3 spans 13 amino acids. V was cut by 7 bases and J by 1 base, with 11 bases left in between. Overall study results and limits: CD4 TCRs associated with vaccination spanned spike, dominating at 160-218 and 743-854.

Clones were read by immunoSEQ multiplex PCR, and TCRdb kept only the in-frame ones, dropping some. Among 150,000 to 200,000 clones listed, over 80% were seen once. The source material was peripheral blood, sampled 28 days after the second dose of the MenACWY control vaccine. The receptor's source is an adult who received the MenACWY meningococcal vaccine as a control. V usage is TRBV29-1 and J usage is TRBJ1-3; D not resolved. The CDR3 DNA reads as TGCAGCGGAATGGAGGGTTCTGGAAACACCATATATTTT. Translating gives CSGMEGSGNTIYF.